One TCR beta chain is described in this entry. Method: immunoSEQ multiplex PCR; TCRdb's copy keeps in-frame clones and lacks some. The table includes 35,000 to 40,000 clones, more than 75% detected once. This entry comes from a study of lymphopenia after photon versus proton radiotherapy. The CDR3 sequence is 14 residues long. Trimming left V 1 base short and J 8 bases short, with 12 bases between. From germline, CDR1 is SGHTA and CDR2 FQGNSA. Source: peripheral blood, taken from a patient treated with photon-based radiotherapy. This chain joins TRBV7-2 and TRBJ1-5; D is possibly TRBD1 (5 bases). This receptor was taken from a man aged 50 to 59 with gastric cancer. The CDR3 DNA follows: TGTGCCAGCAGCTTAGGGGGCTGGCGGGAGCCCCAGCATTTT. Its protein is CASSLGGWREPQHF. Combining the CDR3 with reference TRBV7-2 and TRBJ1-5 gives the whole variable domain GAGVSQSPSNKVTEKGKDVELRCDPISGHTALYWYRQSLGQGLEFLIYFQGNSAPDKSGLPSDRFSAERTGGSVSTLTIQRTQQEDSAVYLCASSLGGWREPQHFGDGTRLSIL.